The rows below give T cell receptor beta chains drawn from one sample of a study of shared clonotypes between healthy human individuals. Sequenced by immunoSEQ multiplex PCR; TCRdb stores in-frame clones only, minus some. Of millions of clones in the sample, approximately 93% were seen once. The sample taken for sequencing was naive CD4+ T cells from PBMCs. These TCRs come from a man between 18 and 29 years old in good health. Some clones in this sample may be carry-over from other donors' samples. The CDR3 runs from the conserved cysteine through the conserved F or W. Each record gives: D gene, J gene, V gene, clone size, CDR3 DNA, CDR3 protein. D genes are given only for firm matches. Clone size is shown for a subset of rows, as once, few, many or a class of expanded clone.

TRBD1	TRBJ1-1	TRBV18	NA	TGTGCCAGCTCACCTAGGACAGGGGGCCTGAACACTGAAGCTTTCTTT	CASSPRTGGLNTEAFF
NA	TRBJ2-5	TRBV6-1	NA	TGTGCCAGCAGTGACCGTGGGGTGTACCAAGAGACCCAGTACTTC	CASSDRGVYQETQYF
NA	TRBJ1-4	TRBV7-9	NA	TGTGCCAGCAGCTTGAGAGAGGCAACTAATGAAAAACTGTTTTTT	CASSLREATNEKLFF
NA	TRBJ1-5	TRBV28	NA	TGTGCCAGCAGTCCTAGAGGCTTCCGCTCAGTTCGGCAGCCCCAGCATTTT	CASSPRGFRSVRQPQHF
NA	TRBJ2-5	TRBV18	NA	TGTGCCAGCTCACGGTTGACAGGAGGCGGGGAGGCCCAGTACTTC	CASSRLTGGGEAQYF
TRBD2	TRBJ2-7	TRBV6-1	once	TGTGCCAGCAGCCGGGACTACCTTGGTTCCTACGAGCAGTACTTC	CASSRDYLGSYEQYF
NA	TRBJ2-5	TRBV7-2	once	TGTGCCAGCAGCTTATCTCGGGGGGAGACCCAGTACTTC	CASSLSRGETQYF
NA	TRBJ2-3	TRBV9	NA	TGTGCCAGCAGCGTTAGCGGGAATAGGGGGCGCACAGATACGCAGTATTTT	CASSVSGNRGRTDTQYF
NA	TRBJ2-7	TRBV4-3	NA	TGCGCCAGCAGCCAAGAGGGAACGGGGGCGACGCAGTACTTC	CASSQEGTGATQYF
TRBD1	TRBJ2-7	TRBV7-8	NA	TGTGCCAGCAGCTCTAAGACAGGGGTTGCCTACGAGCAGTACTTC	CASSSKTGVAYEQYF
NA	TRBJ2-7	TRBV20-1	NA	TGCAGTGCGGCTAGTATGAGCGAGCAGTACTTC	CSAASMSEQYF
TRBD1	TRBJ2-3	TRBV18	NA	TGTGCCAGCTCACCTACAGGGGTAAAACCAGATACGCAGTATTTT	CASSPTGVKPDTQYF
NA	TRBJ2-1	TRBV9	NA	TGTGCCAGCAGCGTAGACGGGAACGATGAGCAGTTCTTC	CASSVDGNDEQFF
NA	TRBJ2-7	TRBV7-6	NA	TGTGCCAGCAGCTTAGGTGCGGGACGGATTACATACGAGCAGTACTTC	CASSLGAGRITYEQYF
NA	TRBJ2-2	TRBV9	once	TGTGCCAGCAGCGTAGGGACAGCCTCTACCGGGGAGCTGTTTTTT	CASSVGTASTGELFF
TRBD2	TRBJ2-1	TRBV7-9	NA	TGTGCCAGCAGCTTATCCCCGGGACTAGCGGGGTACAATGAGCAGTTCTTC	CASSLSPGLAGYNEQFF
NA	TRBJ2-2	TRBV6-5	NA	TGTGCCACCAGGGGGGGGCTAACCGGGGAGCTGTTTTTT	CATRGGLTGELFF
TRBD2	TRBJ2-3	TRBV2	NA	TGTGCCAGCAGTGGGCTAGCGGGAGGAACAGATACGCAGTATTTT	CASSGLAGGTDTQYF
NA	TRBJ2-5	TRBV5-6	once	TGTGCCAGCAGCCAAGGAGTAAGCACGAGGCAAGAGACCCAGTACTTC	CASSQGVSTRQETQYF
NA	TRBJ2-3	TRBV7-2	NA	TGTGCCAGCAGCTCCGCGGGCCCGAAAGATACGCAGTATTTT	CASSSAGPKDTQYF
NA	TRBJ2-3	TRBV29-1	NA	TGCAGCGTTGAGGGGGCGCGCGGGTCAGATACGCAGTATTTT	CSVEGARGSDTQYF
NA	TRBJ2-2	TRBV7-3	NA	TGTGCCAGCAGCTTATTGAGCAGGGATTACACCGGGGAGCTGTTTTTT	CASSLLSRDYTGELFF
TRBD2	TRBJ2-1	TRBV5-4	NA	TGTGCCAGCAGCTTCCTAGGGACTAGCGATTACAATGAGCAGTTCTTC	CASSFLGTSDYNEQFF
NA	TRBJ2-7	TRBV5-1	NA	TGCGCCAGCAGCCCTGGGACAAGCTTCTCCTACGAGCAGTACTTC	CASSPGTSFSYEQYF
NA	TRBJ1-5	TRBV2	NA	TGTGCCAGCAGTGAAGGGAAGTCGGGAGCCGGCAATCAGCCCCAGCATTTT	CASSEGKSGAGNQPQHF
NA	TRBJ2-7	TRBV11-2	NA	TGTGCCAGCAGCTCCCCAGGGGTCTACGAGCAGTACTTC	CASSSPGVYEQYF
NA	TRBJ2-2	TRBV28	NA	TGTGCCAGCAGTTCACGGGTCCTTAACACCGGGGAGCTGTTTTTT	CASSSRVLNTGELFF
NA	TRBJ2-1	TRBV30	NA	TGTGCCTGGGAAGACTTAGCCCCTTACAATGAGCAGTTCTTC	CAWEDLAPYNEQFF
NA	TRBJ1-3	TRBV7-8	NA	TGTGCCAGCAGCGCACTATCCAAGGGTTCTGGAAACACCATATATTTT	CASSALSKGSGNTIYF
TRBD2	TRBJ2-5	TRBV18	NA	TGTGCCAGCTCACCCCGGACTAGCGGGACTCAAGAGACCCAGTACTTC	CASSPRTSGTQETQYF
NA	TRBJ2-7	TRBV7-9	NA	TGTGCCAGCTTCCCAAGTGGGGGGCGGGAGCAGTACTTC	CASFPSGGREQYF
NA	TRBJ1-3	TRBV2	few	TGTGCCAGCAGCGACCCCCCTGGCAGGGAGACGGGAAACACCATATATTTT	CASSDPPGRETGNTIYF
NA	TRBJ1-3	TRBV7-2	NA	TGTGCCAGCAGCTTAGCTAGACTAACTGGAAACACCATATATTTT	CASSLARLTGNTIYF
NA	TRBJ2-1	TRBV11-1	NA	TGTGCCAGCAGCTTAGGGGGCCGATATGAGCAGTTCTTC	CASSLGGRYEQFF
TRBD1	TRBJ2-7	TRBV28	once	TGTGCCAGCAGTCGCGGGACAGGGGGGGGGAGCGAGCAGTACTTC	CASSRGTGGGSEQYF
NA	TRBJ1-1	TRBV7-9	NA	TGTGCCAGCAGCTTACAAACATGGGGAGAAGCTTTCTTT	CASSLQTWGEAFF
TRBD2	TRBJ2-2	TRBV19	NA	TGTGCCAGTAGGCCTAGCGGCAACACCGGGGAGCTGTTTTTT	CASRPSGNTGELFF
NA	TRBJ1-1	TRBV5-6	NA	TGTGCCAGCAGCTTGGGTGGCGGGGGCTTGGCTGAAGCTTTCTTT	CASSLGGGGLAEAFF
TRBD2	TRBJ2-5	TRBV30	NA	TGTGCCTGGAGTGTAGCTACTAGCGGGGACGGGGAGACCCAGTACTTC	CAWSVATSGDGETQYF
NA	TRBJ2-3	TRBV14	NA	TGTGCCAGCAGCCACCCCTTCGACAGCGCCTTTAGCACAGATACGCAGTATTTT	CASSHPFDSAFSTDTQYF
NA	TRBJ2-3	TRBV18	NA	TGTGCCAGCTCACCACCTTGGCAGGGGACAGATACGCAGTATTTT	CASSPPWQGTDTQYF
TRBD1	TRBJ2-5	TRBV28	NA	TGTGCCAGCAGTTTATCCCACAGGGGGCCCCGGGTAAGGACCCAGTACTTC	CASSLSHRGPRVRTQYF
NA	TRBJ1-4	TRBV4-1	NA	TGCGCCAGCAGCCGCCGGGACAACGAAAAACTGTTTTTT	CASSRRDNEKLFF
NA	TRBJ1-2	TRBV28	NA	TGTGCCAGCAGCCCCCGGAGGGACGCGGGGGGCACCTTC	CASSPRRDAGGTF
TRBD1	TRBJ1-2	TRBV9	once	TGTGCCAGCAGCCCGCGGACAGGTTCAGGCTACACCTTC	CASSPRTGSGYTF
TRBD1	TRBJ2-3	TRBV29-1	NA	TGCAGCGTTGTTACTACCCGGACAGGCCGCACAGATACGCAGTATTTT	CSVVTTRTGRTDTQYF
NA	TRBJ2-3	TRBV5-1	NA	TGCGCCAGCAGCTTGGGGACAGTTAGCACAGATACGCAGTATTTT	CASSLGTVSTDTQYF
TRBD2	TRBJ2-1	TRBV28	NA	TGTGCCAGCAGTTTAAGCGGGAGACGTGAGTTCTTC	CASSLSGRREFF
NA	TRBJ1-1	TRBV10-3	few	TGTGCCATCAGTGATCAGAGGGAAGCTTTCTTT	CAISDQREAFF
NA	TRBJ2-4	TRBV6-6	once	TGTGCCAGCAATTGGGGGGCCAACGGCAAAAACATTCAGTACTTC	CASNWGANGKNIQYF
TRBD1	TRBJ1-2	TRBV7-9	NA	TGTGCCAGCAGCCTACAGGGACAGCGGATGGGTGGCTACACCTTC	CASSLQGQRMGGYTF